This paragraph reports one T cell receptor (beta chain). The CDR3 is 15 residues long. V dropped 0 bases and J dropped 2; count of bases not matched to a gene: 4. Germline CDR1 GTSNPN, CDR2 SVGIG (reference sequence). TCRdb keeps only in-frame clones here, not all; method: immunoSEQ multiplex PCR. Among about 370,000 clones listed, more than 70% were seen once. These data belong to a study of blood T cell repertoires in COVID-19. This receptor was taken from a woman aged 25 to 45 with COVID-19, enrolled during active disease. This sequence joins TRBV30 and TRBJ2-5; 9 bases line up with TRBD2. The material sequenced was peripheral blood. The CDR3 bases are TGTGCCTGGAGTGTAAGACTAGCGGCTCAAGAGACCCAGTACTTC. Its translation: CAWSVRLAAQETQYF.